The sequence of this TCR beta chain was determined in a study of T cells after yellow fever vaccination. TCRdb passed the 5' RACE reads through MiXCR, listing each CDR3 protein once. Seen here are around 53,000 distinct CDR3 sequences, 6.5% to 8.5% observed once, and the top ten hold 20% to 25%. CDR3 length: 15 residues. J lost 4 bases, V lost 11 bases, and 7 bases had no gene match. Per the germline V gene, CDR1 is LGHDT and CDR2 is YNNKEL (reference sequence). The J gene is TRBJ2-3, the V gene TRBV3-1; 15 positions agree with TRBD2. This clonotype originated in a man between 18 and 29 years old who received the YFV17D yellow fever vaccine. The sequences come from CD8+ T cells not binding an NS4B(214-222) dextramer, sorted from PBMCs, collected around 45 days after the first yellow fever vaccination. The CDR3 is CACCRTSGGADTQYF. CDR3 bases: TGTGCCTGCTGCCGGACTAGCGGGGGGGCAGATACGCAGTATTTT.